This T cell receptor beta chain was sequenced during a study of blood T cell repertoires in COVID-19. Germline CDR1 is SGDLS and CDR2 is YYNGEE. V gave up 4 bases and J gave up 1 base, with 14 bases separating them. This CDR3 is built from 15 residues. Clones were sequenced by immunoSEQ multiplex PCR, and TCRdb holds only the in-frame ones, with some missing. This sample has 250,000 to 400,000 clones, with roughly nine tenths found just once. Resolution of symptoms, clearance, or two negative PCRs was present in recovered Cohort 3 donors. This TCR derives from a man aged 55 to 70 who had recovered from COVID-19. Material for sequencing was PBMCs or T cells enriched from blood (not recorded which). V and J are TRBV9 and TRBJ1-1; D is possibly TRBD1 (5 bases). The CDR3 nucleotides are TGTGCCAGCAGCCCCACAGGCCTCGGGAACACTGAAGCTTTCTTT. Translating it yields CASSPTGLGNTEAFF.